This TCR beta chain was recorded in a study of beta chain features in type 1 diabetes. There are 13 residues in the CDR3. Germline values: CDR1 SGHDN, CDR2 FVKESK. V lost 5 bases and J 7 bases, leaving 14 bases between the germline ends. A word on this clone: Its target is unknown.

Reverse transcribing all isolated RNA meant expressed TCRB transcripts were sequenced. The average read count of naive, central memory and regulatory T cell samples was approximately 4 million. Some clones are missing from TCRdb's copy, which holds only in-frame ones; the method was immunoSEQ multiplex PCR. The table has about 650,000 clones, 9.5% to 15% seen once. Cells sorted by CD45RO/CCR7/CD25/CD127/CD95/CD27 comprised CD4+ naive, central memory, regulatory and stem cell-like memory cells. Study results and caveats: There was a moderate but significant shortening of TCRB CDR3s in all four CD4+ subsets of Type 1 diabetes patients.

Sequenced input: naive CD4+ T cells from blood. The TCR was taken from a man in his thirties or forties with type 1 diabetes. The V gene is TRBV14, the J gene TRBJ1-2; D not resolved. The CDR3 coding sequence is TGTGCCAGCAGCAGCTGGGAGGGTTCTGGCTACACCTTC. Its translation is CASSSWEGSGYTF.